A selection of T cell receptor beta chains follows, all from one sample in a study of blood T cell repertoires in COVID-19. TCRdb's copy holds only in-frame clones and misses some; the assay was immunoSEQ multiplex PCR. The sample has more than 45,000 clones; more than 70% are singletons. Sequencing was carried out using peripheral blood. The receptors were sampled from a man in his forties or fifties with active COVID-19. The CDR3 runs from the conserved cysteine through the conserved F or W. D genes are given only for firm matches. Not every row has a clone size; where given, it reads once, few, many or a size class.

j_call	v_call	clone_size	d_call	cdr3_aa	cdr3_nt
TRBJ2-7	TRBV9	-	-	CASGGGLDYEQYF	TGTGCCAGCGGCGGCGGGTTGGACTACGAGCAGTACTTC
TRBJ1-1	TRBV7-8	-	-	CASSRHRQVSGTEAFF	TGTGCCAGCAGCAGACACCGACAGGTCTCGGGGACTGAAGCTTTCTTT
TRBJ2-1	TRBV18	-	TRBD1	CASSPRQGKGDEQFF	TGTGCCAGCTCACCCAGACAGGGAAAAGGGGATGAGCAGTTCTTC
TRBJ2-3	TRBV3-1/TRBV3-2	-	TRBD2	CASSHLAGTDTQYF	TGTGCCAGCAGCCACCTAGCGGGTACAGATACGCAGTATTTT
TRBJ1-2	TRBV7-6	-	TRBD1	CASSSPDREGYTF	TGTGCCAGCAGCTCCCCGGACAGGGAGGGCTACACCTTC
TRBJ1-6	TRBV27	-	-	CASRTGVGFSPLHF	TGTGCCAGCAGAACGGGGGTAGGGTTTTCACCCCTCCACTTT
TRBJ2-7	TRBV7-9	-	TRBD1	CASSLGQSSYEQYF	TGTGCCAGCAGCTTGGGACAGTCCTCCTACGAGCAGTACTTC
TRBJ2-7	TRBV4-1	-	TRBD2	CASSQGTSGREQYF	TGCGCCAGCAGCCAAGGGACTAGCGGAAGGGAGCAGTACTTC
TRBJ2-7	TRBV28	-	-	CASSPPGHRHQQYF	TGTGCCAGCAGTCCCCCTGGACACCGCCACCAGCAGTACTTC
TRBJ1-3	TRBV30	-	TRBD1	CAWSVRKRGPGNTIYF	TGTGCCTGGAGTGTTAGGAAGAGGGGGCCTGGAAACACCATATATTTT
TRBJ2-1	TRBV7-3	-	-	CASSLNSGYNEQFF	TGTGCCAGCAGCTTAAATTCGGGATACAATGAGCAGTTCTTC
TRBJ2-6	TRBV7-3	-	-	CASSLIGGAGANVLTF	TGTGCCAGCAGCTTAATCGGGGGTGCGGGGGCCAACGTCCTGACTTTC
TRBJ2-1	TRBV2	-	TRBD1	CASSEDRIYNEQFF	TGTGCCAGCAGTGAGGACAGGATTTACAATGAGCAGTTCTTC
TRBJ2-7	TRBV24-1	-	TRBD1	CATSGNIRTGANYEQYF	TGTGCCACCAGTGGCAATATAAGGACAGGTGCGAACTACGAGCAGTACTTC
TRBJ1-4	TRBV18	-	TRBD1	CASSQRQGSNEKLFF	TGTGCCAGCTCGCAGAGACAGGGGAGTAATGAAAAACTGTTTTTT
TRBJ1-5	TRBV27	-	TRBD1	CASSPGQGPRDQPQHF	TGTGCCAGCAGCCCTGGACAGGGACCAAGGGATCAGCCCCAGCATTTT
TRBJ2-3	TRBV6-5	-	-	CASSYGVGDTQYF	TGTGCCAGCAGTTACGGCGTCGGGGATACGCAGTATTTT
TRBJ1-1	TRBV14	many	-	CASSQDRGPYRETEAFF	TGTGCCAGCAGCCAAGATAGAGGTCCCTACCGGGAGACTGAAGCTTTCTTT
TRBJ2-2	TRBV5-1	-	-	CASGLGRVSTGELFF	TGCGCCAGCGGCCTTGGGAGAGTATCCACCGGGGAGCTGTTTTTT
TRBJ2-7	TRBV7-9	-	TRBD2	CASSPSGTNYEQYF	TGTGCCAGCAGCCCCTCCGGGACTAACTACGAGCAGTACTTC
TRBJ1-6	TRBV21-1	-	-	CASSLKLRQPFRSPLHF	TGTGCCAGCAGCCTCAAACTTCGACAGCCCTTTAGATCACCCCTCCACTTT
TRBJ1-5	TRBV19	-	-	CANYQPQHF	TGTGCCAACTATCAGCCCCAGCATTTT
TRBJ2-3	TRBV11-3	-	TRBD1	CASGTGPSTDTQYF	TGTGCCAGCGGGACAGGGCCTAGCACAGATACGCAGTATTTT
TRBJ1-5	TRBV7-8	-	TRBD1	CASSSGTGYQPQHF	TGTGCCAGCAGCTCCGGGACAGGTTATCAGCCCCAGCATTTT
TRBJ1-5	TRBV5-1	-	TRBD1	CASSFGQGNNQPQHF	TGCGCCAGCAGCTTTGGACAGGGGAACAATCAGCCCCAGCATTTT
TRBJ2-7	TRBV3-1/TRBV3-2	-	-	CASSPFEGFHEQYF	TGTGCCAGCAGCCCCTTTGAGGGATTCCACGAGCAGTACTTC
TRBJ2-1	TRBV7-8	-	TRBD2	CASSLGLAGYNEQFF	TGTGCCAGCAGCTTAGGACTAGCGGGATACAATGAGCAGTTCTTC
TRBJ2-7	TRBV6-6	-	-	CASSYSRLVTYEQYF	TGTGCCAGCAGTTACTCCCGGCTAGTAACCTACGAGCAGTACTTC
TRBJ2-3	TRBV5-1	-	TRBD2	CASSLGASGGSTDTQYF	TGCGCCAGCAGCTTGGGGGCTAGCGGGGGAAGCACAGATACGCAGTATTTT
TRBJ1-2	TRBV11-2	-	TRBD1	CASSLAGQVDGYTF	TGTGCCAGCAGCTTAGCGGGACAGGTTGATGGCTACACCTTC
TRBJ1-1	TRBV5-6	few	TRBD1	CASRTRTGNTEAFF	TGTGCCAGCAGAACCCGGACAGGGAACACTGAAGCTTTCTTT
TRBJ2-7	TRBV28	-	TRBD2	CATTPRTSAYEQYF	TGTGCCACCACGCCCAGGACTAGCGCCTACGAGCAGTACTTC
TRBJ2-5	TRBV5-1	few	-	CASSLDVGAGETQYF	TGCGCCAGCAGCTTGGACGTGGGAGCGGGAGAGACCCAGTACTTC
TRBJ2-5	TRBV2	-	TRBD1	CASSPDRGRETQYF	TGTGCCAGCAGCCCTGACAGGGGGCGGGAGACCCAGTACTTC
TRBJ1-5	TRBV19	few	-	CASSEGGALTFGNQPQHF	TGTGCCAGTAGTGAGGGAGGAGCCCTTACTTTTGGGAATCAGCCCCAGCATTTT
TRBJ1-1	TRBV13	-	-	CASSLDGQMNTEAFF	TGTGCCAGCAGCTTAGATGGGCAGATGAACACTGAAGCTTTCTTT
TRBJ1-2	TRBV6-6	-	TRBD1	CASSYRDREHGYTF	TGTGCCAGCAGTTACAGGGACAGGGAGCATGGCTACACCTTC
TRBJ2-7	TRBV23-1	-	TRBD1	CATSGTGCYEQYF	TGCGCCACCTCCGGGACAGGGTGCTACGAGCAGTACTTC
TRBJ1-4	TRBV29-1	-	-	CSAEESGGKLFF	TGCAGCGCTGAGGAGAGCGGTGGAAAACTGTTTTTT
TRBJ1-1	TRBV28	-	TRBD1	CASSSGGTEAFF	TGTGCCAGCAGTTCAGGGGGCACTGAAGCTTTCTTT
TRBJ1-2	TRBV28	-	-	CASSFAGSSNYGYTF	TGTGCCAGCAGTTTCGCGGGGTCCTCCAACTATGGCTACACCTTC
TRBJ1-1	TRBV10-3	-	-	CAISEPGQQRGGNTEAFF	TGTGCCATCAGTGAGCCGGGACAACAGCGGGGGGGGAACACTGAAGCTTTCTTT
TRBJ1-2	TRBV28	-	-	CASSSHIQQGTYGYTF	TGTGCCAGCAGTTCCCACATCCAACAGGGTACCTATGGCTACACCTTC
TRBJ2-7	TRBV6-5	few	TRBD1	CASSYGQGSYEQYF	TGTGCCAGCAGTTATGGACAGGGCTCCTACGAGCAGTACTTC
TRBJ1-2	TRBV3-1/TRBV3-2	-	TRBD1	CASSQTTGGDYGYTF	TGTGCCAGCAGCCAAACTACAGGGGGCGACTATGGCTACACCTTC
TRBJ2-5	TRBV24-1	-	TRBD1	CATSDPAGGKETQYF	TGTGCCACCAGTGACCCCGCAGGGGGAAAAGAGACCCAGTACTTC
TRBJ2-3	TRBV27	-	-	CASSFKANPDTQYF	TGTGCCAGCAGTTTCAAAGCGAACCCAGATACGCAGTATTTT
TRBJ2-7	TRBV29-1	-	TRBD1	CSVGTGSYEQYF	TGCAGCGTGGGGACAGGATCCTACGAGCAGTACTTC